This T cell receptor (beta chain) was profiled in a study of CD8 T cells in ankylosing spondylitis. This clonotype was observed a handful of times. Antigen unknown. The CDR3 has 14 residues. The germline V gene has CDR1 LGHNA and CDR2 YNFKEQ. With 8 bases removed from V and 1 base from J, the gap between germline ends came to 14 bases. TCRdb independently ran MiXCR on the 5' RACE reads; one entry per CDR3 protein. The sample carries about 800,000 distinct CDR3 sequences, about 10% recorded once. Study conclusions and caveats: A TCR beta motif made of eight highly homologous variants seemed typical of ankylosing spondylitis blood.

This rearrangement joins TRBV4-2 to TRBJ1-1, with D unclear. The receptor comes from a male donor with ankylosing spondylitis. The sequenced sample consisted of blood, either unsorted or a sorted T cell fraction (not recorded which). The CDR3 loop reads CASQSHPGNTEAFF. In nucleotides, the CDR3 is TGTGCCAGCCAATCCCACCCAGGGAACACTGAAGCTTTCTTT.